A single sample is the source of the 18 T cell receptor beta chains below, sequenced in a study of CD8 T cells in ankylosing spondylitis. TCRdb re-called the 5' RACE reads with MiXCR, one entry per CDR3 protein. The sample carries more than 95,000 distinct CDR3 sequences, roughly 8.3% recorded once. Sequenced sample: blood, either unsorted or a sorted T cell fraction (not recorded which). The receptors shown here come from a male donor with ankylosing spondylitis or in good health (not recorded which).

This sequence joins TRBV4-1 and TRBJ2-7; no firm D call. The CDR3 totals 14 residues. V lost 5 bases, J lost 3 bases, and 14 bases lay in between. Germline assignment: CDR1 MGHRA and CDR2 YSYEKL. CDR3 sequence (DNA): TGCGCCAGCAGCGCCGTCCGGTTATACTACGAGCAGTACTTC. Encoded protein: CASSAVRLYYEQYF.

In this sample, this clonotype turned up many times. The gene calls are TRBV15 and TRBJ1-5, with D maybe TRBD1 (5 bases). V lost 2 bases and J 7 bases, leaving 9 bases between the germline ends. CDR1 and CDR2 from the germline V gene are LNHNV and YYDKDF (reference sequence). CDR3 size: 13 residues. CDR3 nucleotide sequence: TGTGCCACCAGCAGATACCGGGGGCAGCCCCAGCATTTT. Translation gives CATSRYRGQPQHF.

This rearrangement joins TRBV11-2 to TRBJ1-2, with TRBD1 identical over 8 bases. J gave up 7 bases and V 3 bases, and 4 bases lay outside the gene matches. The CDR3 sequence is 13 residues long. The V gene's germline CDR1 is SGHAT and CDR2 FQNNGV. In DNA form, the CDR3 reads TGTGCCAGCAGCTTGGGGACAGGCTTTGGCTACACCTTC. It is translated as CASSLGTGFGYTF.

This clonotype was seen at least ten times. The chain joins TRBV5-1 to TRBJ2-7; TRBD2 agrees at 7 bases. The CDR3 consists of 13 residues. The germline V gene has CDR1 SGHRS and CDR2 YFSETQ. Losses at the gene ends were 0 bases for V and 4 bases for J; bases not matched to a gene: 1. The CDR3 nucleotides read TGCGCCAGCAGCTTGGTGCGGGGGTACGAGCAGTACTTC. The encoded protein is CASSLVRGYEQYF.

The sample holds many counts of this clonotype. This chain connects TRBV7-8 to TRBJ1-1; D not resolved. Deletions cut 3 bases from V and 3 bases from J, with 23 bases between. Germline V gene sequence: CDR1 SGHVS, CDR2 FQNEAQ. CDR3 length: 18 residues. CDR3 in amino acids: CASSFGRGSVPWDTEAFF. The CDR3, as DNA: TGTGCCAGCAGCTTCGGACGCGGCTCGGTCCCCTGGGACACTGAAGCTTTCTTT.

This clonotype was detected many times. This sequence joins TRBV4-2 and TRBJ1-2; the D is unclear. Germline loops: CDR1 LGHNA, CDR2 YNFKEQ. The CDR3 contains 15 residues. V lost 0 bases and J lost 5, with 13 bases in between. This CDR3 reads CASSQEPGPTYGYTF. CDR3 nucleotides: TGTGCCAGCAGCCAAGAACCGGGTCCCACTTATGGCTACACCTTC.

This clonotype was detected ten times or more. The chain joins TRBV11-2 to TRBJ2-3; D is possibly TRBD1 or TRBD2 (5 bases each). This CDR3 is 17 amino acids long. V was trimmed by 1 base and J by 3 bases, leaving 17 bases between them. CDR1 and CDR2 (germline): SGHAT, FQNNGV. CDR3 nucleotides: TGTGCCAGCAGCTTAGCCCCCCCGGGGACCGGTACAGATACGCAGTATTTT. It encodes CASSLAPPGTGTDTQYF.

At least ten counts were recorded for this clonotype. This rearrangement joins TRBV19 to TRBJ2-1; 8 nucleotides line up with TRBD2. This CDR3 contains 14 residues. From germline, CDR1 is LNHDA and CDR2 SQIVND (reference sequence). V dropped 1 base and J dropped 4; count of bases not matched to a gene: 0. The CDR3 protein is CASSIGGRYNEQFF. In DNA form, the CDR3 reads TGTGCCAGTAGTATAGGCGGGAGGTACAATGAGCAGTTCTTC.

This clonotype occurred many times. The chain couples TRBV5-1 to TRBJ2-2, with D unclear. V shed 2 bases and J shed 7 bases, with 18 bases lying between them. CDR1 is SGHRS, CDR2 YFSETQ, per germline. This CDR3 has 16 amino acids. The CDR3 coding sequence is TGCGCCAGCAGCTTATTCGAGACGGAGTCCAACGGGGAGCTGTTTTTT. Translating gives CASSLFETESNGELFF.

This clonotype has ten or more counts. The chain carries TRBV4-2 and TRBJ1-6, with D hard to call. Looked up from germline, CDR1 is LGHNA and CDR2 is YNFKEQ. There are 14 residues in the CDR3. V lost 0 bases, J lost 7 bases, and 7 bases lay in between. In DNA form, the CDR3 reads TGTGCCAGCAGCCAAGACTTTTCCAATTCACCCCTCCACTTT. This encodes CASSQDFSNSPLHF.

The V gene is TRBV18, the J gene TRBJ2-2; D gene uncertain. Germline-derived CDR1 and CDR2 are KGHSH and LQKENI. V lost 2 bases and J 5 bases, leaving 9 bases between the germline ends. The CDR3 covers 14 residues. The CDR3 loop is CASSPSGQTGELFF. CDR3 sequence (DNA): TGTGCCAGCTCACCATCCGGGCAGACCGGGGAGCTGTTTTTT.

This clonotype showed up many times. V usage is TRBV7-9 and J usage is TRBJ1-1, with a possible D match to TRBD1 (6 bases). V gave up 6 bases and J gave up 0 bases, with 14 bases separating them. Germline assignment: CDR1 SEHNR and CDR2 FQNEAQ (reference sequence). The CDR3 is 15 residues long. The CDR3 spells CASRLLGQLNTEAFF. The DNA for the CDR3 is TGTGCCAGCAGACTCCTCGGACAGTTGAACACTGAAGCTTTCTTT.

This clonotype has only one observation. This chain connects TRBV7-9 to TRBJ2-3; TRBD1 aligns across 8 bases. The trim removed 3 bases at V and 5 bases at J, leaving 7 bases unmatched. The CDR3 totals 15 residues. CDR1 is SEHNR and CDR2 is FQNEAQ in the germline V gene (reference sequence). This CDR3 reads CASSLSGQGGDTQYF. As DNA, the CDR3 is TGTGCCAGCAGCTTGTCAGGACAGGGAGGAGATACGCAGTATTTT.

V and J are TRBV9 and TRBJ2-1; 11 bases map to TRBD2. V shed 0 bases and J 6 bases; nucleotides not matched to a gene: 2. Germline CDR1 SGDLS, CDR2 YYNGEE. The CDR3 is 15 amino acids. The CDR3 protein is CASSVEGTSGNEQFF. Here the CDR3 DNA reads TGTGCCAGCAGCGTAGAAGGGACTAGCGGCAATGAGCAGTTCTTC.

This clonotype was observed many times. The rearrangement joins TRBV4-1 to TRBJ2-7; D gene uncertain. Trimming shortened V by 0 bases and J by 4 bases, and 13 bases separated the two germline ends. The CDR3 is 15 amino acids. Germline V gene lookup returns CDR1 MGHRA and CDR2 YSYEKL. CDR3 DNA: TGCGCCAGCAGCCAAGATGGTGCAGCGCGGTACGAGCAGTACTTC. Its protein is CASSQDGAARYEQYF.

This clonotype came up many times. The V call is TRBV11-2, the J call TRBJ1-2, with TRBD1 matching 10 bases. The germline CDR1 and CDR2 sequences are SGHAT and FQNNGV. The CDR3 is 16 residues long. V was pared by 1 base and J by 4 bases, with 6 bases of the junction left unmatched. CDR3 nucleotides: TGTGCCAGCAGCTTAGTAGGACAGGGGGAATCCTATGGCTACACCTTC. This codes for CASSLVGQGESYGYTF.

The table lists this clonotype with many counts. The chain couples TRBV20-1 to TRBJ2-5, with TRBD2 matching over 10 bases. In germline, CDR1 is DFQATT, CDR2 SNEGSKA (reference sequence). The CDR3 covers 15 residues. The V segment lost 2 bases and the J segment 7 bases; nucleotides outside the gene matches: 10. The CDR3 DNA sequence: TGCAGTGCTAGACCCCCGGGGCTAGCGGGAGTGACCCAGTACTTC. The encoded protein is CSARPPGLAGVTQYF.

In the case of this clonotype: A clone one base away is much larger, so this may be a read error. This chain links TRBV7-9 with TRBJ2-5; 8 nucleotides line up with TRBD1. CDR1 SEHNR and CDR2 FQNEAQ come from the germline V gene (reference sequence). The CDR3 covers 15 residues. CDR3 in amino acids: CANSLRDRIQETQYF. CDR3 DNA sequence: TGTGCCAACAGCTTAAGGGACAGGATCCAAGAGACCCAGTACTTC. The full variable domain, with the rest looked up from reference TRBV7-9 and TRBJ2-5, is DTGVSQNPRHKITKRGQNVTFRCDPISEHNRLYWYRQTLGQGPEFLTYFQNEAQLEKSRLLSDRFSAERPKGSFSTLEIQRTEQGDSAMYLCANSLRDRIQETQYFGPGTRLLVL.